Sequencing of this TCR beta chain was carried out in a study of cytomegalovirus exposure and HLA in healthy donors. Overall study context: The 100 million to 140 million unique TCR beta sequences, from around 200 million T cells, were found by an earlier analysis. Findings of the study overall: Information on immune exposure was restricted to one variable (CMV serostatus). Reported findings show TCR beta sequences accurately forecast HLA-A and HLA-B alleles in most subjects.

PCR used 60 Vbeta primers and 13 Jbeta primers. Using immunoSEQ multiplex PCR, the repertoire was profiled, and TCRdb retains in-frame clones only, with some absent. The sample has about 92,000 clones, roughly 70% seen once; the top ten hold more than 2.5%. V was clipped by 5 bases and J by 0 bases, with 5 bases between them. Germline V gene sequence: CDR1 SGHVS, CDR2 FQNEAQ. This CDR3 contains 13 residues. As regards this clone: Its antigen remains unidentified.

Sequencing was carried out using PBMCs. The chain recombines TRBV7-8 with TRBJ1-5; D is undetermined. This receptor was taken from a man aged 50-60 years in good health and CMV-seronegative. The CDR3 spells CASSQYSNQPQHF. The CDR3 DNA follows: TGTGCCAGCAGCCAGTATAGCAATCAGCCCCAGCATTTT.